Listed below are T cell receptor beta chains from one sample, sequenced in a study of T cells expressing NK-cell markers. TCRdb re-called the 5' RACE reads and gives one entry per CDR3 protein, without DNA. In total, the table holds some 140,000 distinct CDR3 sequences. Sequencing was performed on blood T cells: a sorted CD56 or NKG2C T cell subset, CD4+ or CD8+ T cells, or bulk PBMC T cells (not recorded which). Source of these receptors: a woman in her fifties or sixties in good health. The CDR3 runs from the conserved cysteine through the conserved F or W. Each record gives: V gene, J gene, CDR3 protein.

>TRBV19|TRBJ2-1
CASSGDTFYNEQFF
>TRBV7-9|TRBJ2-3
CASSSPGGLAGGTDTQYF
>TRBV3-1|TRBJ2-1
CASSQGLAGGPGNEQFF
>TRBV11-2|TRBJ1-2
CASSFHTMDYGYTF
>TRBV7-9|TRBJ2-7
CASSSGQGHPEQYF
>TRBV9|TRBJ2-5
CASSDPGGGSETQYF
>TRBV10-2|TRBJ1-5
CASRPGEAGNQPQHF
>TRBV7-9|TRBJ2-1
CASSSYTSVGSYNEQFF
>TRBV15|TRBJ2-7
CATSERDGPSYEQYF
>TRBV14|TRBJ2-5
CASSTLQGGPQETQYF
>TRBV4-1|TRBJ2-7
CASSSTVSSYEQYF
>TRBV24-1|TRBJ2-5
CATSDLGYQETQYF
>TRBV27|TRBJ2-5
CASSQRSSSQTQYF
>TRBV10-3|TRBJ2-5
CAISPRTGEETQYF
>TRBV7-9|TRBJ2-5
CASSSDGWGETQYF
>TRBV7-8|TRBJ2-4
CASSLWTGGVKNIQYF
>TRBV27|TRBJ2-3
CASSRGQFSTDTQYF
>TRBV7-9|TRBJ1-1
CASSSRDSGTEPFF
>TRBV27|TRBJ2-7
CASSFYRQSSYEQYF
>TRBV7-2|TRBJ2-1
CASSGDVMENEQFF
>TRBV20-1|TRBJ1-1
CSARETLNTEAFF
>TRBV7-2|TRBJ2-5
CASSLESGTSGTETQYF
>TRBV5-6|TRBJ1-2
CASSLGQGEAGYTF
>TRBV4-1|TRBJ2-1
CASSQPEVGNEQFF
>TRBV10-2|TRBJ2-3
CASSGLADTDTQYF
>TRBV11-3|TRBJ2-1
CASSIPSGINEQFF
>TRBV3-1|TRBJ2-5
CASSQRETSGIETQYF
>TRBV5-1|TRBJ2-1
CASRTWTENYNEQFF
>TRBV2|TRBJ2-7
CASIEQGYEQYF
>TRBV10-1|TRBJ2-1
CASSGGTGGNEQFF
>TRBV5-1|TRBJ2-3
CASSLVTSLSTDTQYF
>TRBV19|TRBJ1-5
CASSMERQRYQPQHF
>TRBV4-1|TRBJ2-1
CASSHPSGREEFF
>TRBV12-3/TRBV12-4|TRBJ1-1
CASTSGGNTEAFF
>TRBV12-3/TRBV12-4|TRBJ2-1
CASSGLADAYNEQFF
>TRBV5-5|TRBJ2-3
CASSLGIGSTDTQYF
>TRBV29-1|TRBJ1-1
CSVAGHTEAFF
>TRBV7-9|TRBJ2-1
CASSQLDREGGEQFF
>TRBV20-1|TRBJ2-1
CSARDRGGKEQFF
>TRBV27|TRBJ2-1
CASSLSLGLVHNEQFF
>TRBV7-3|TRBJ2-1
CASSLLGGLNEQFF
>TRBV21-1|TRBJ2-5
CASNEIETQYF
>TRBV12-3/TRBV12-4|TRBJ1-6
CASRHRQFDSPLHF
>TRBV19|TRBJ1-1
CATFGDRDINTEAFF
>TRBV5-6|TRBJ1-2
CASSLLDSNYGYTF
>TRBV12-3/TRBV12-4|TRBJ2-7
CASSWQGLAYEQYF
>TRBV6-2/TRBV6-3|TRBJ1-6
CASTSKGFSTPLHF
>TRBV7-2|TRBJ2-2
CASSLVQWGWDTGELFF
>TRBV20-1|TRBJ2-3
CSASAGVGTDTQYF
>TRBV5-8|TRBJ1-2
CASSRQDEYGYTF
>TRBV24-1|TRBJ2-7
CATSAPDEPYEQYF
>TRBV2|TRBJ2-4
CASMEQGFGNIQYF
>TRBV12-3/TRBV12-4|TRBJ2-3
CASSPDRGRLEDTQYF
>TRBV11-2|TRBJ1-5
CASSSGQGLDQPQHF
>TRBV27|TRBJ2-2
CASSLEGWNTGELFF
>TRBV12-5|TRBJ2-2
CASGWLAGGTGELFF
>TRBV5-1|TRBJ2-1
CASSLRGLAETYNEQFF
>TRBV20-1|TRBJ2-7
CSAKGVTTEYEQYF
>TRBV12-3/TRBV12-4|TRBJ2-3
CATLGPGADTQYF
>TRBV27|TRBJ1-1
CASSLGQWGSGNTEAFF